Presented here are 29 T cell receptor beta chains from one specimen sequenced in a study of cytomegalovirus exposure and HLA in healthy donors. The PCR made use of 60 Vbeta and 13 Jbeta primers. Profiled with immunoSEQ multiplex PCR; TCRdb holds only in-frame clones, not every one. The sample carries under 200,000 clones, 80% to 85% recorded once. The sequencing sample was made of PBMCs. The origin of the receptors is a male donor in good health and CMV-seropositive.

This clone was picked up a small number of times. This chain links TRBV5-1 with TRBJ1-2; 10 bases are a match to TRBD1. The V gene's germline CDR1 is SGHRS and CDR2 YFSETQ. The CDR3 runs to 13 residues. Trimming took 4 bases from V and 6 from J; bases not matched to a gene: 3. The CDR3 nucleotides are TGCGCCAGCAGCCGGGGACAGGGGCATGGCTACACCTTC. It encodes CASSRGQGHGYTF.

The chain uses TRBV25-1 and TRBJ1-4; perhaps TRBD1 as D (5 bases). This CDR3 is 14 amino acids long. Germline assignment: CDR1 MGHDK and CDR2 SYGVNS. V dropped 3 bases and J dropped 8 bases, with 13 bases sitting between them. The CDR3 is CASSDREGREKLFF. In DNA, the CDR3 is TGTGCCAGCAGTGACAGGGAGGGAAGAGAAAAACTGTTTTTT.

This clone was seen a single time. The V call is TRBV7-9, the J call TRBJ2-5, with TRBD1 matching 11 bases. The better agreement between TRBJ2-7 and the DNA end casts doubt on the J call. The CDR3 length is 15 residues. Germline V gives CDR1 SEHNR, CDR2 FQNEAQ (reference sequence). The CDR3 protein is CASSFGTGGLYEQYF. CDR3 DNA sequence: TGTGCCAGCAGCTTTGGGACAGGGGGTCTCTACGAGCAGTACTTC.

The gene calls are TRBV10-1 and TRBJ1-6; 7 positions agree with TRBD1. With 8 bases clipped from V and 5 bases from J, the junction kept 9 bases outside the gene matches. This CDR3 is built from 15 residues. CDR1 and CDR2 from the germline V gene are WNHNN and SYGVQD (reference sequence). CDR3 loop: CASPGTDTNNSPLHF. In nucleotides, the CDR3 is TGCGCCAGCCCTGGGACAGATACAAATAATTCACCCCTCCACTTT.

The chain's CDR3 is CASRPGLSHGELFF. The CDR3 nucleotides read TGTGCCAGCAGGCCGGGACTCTCACACGGGGAGCTGTTTTTT. The chain couples TRBV7-9 to TRBJ2-2, with D tentatively TRBD2 (6 bases). This CDR3 contains 14 residues. The germline V gene encodes CDR1 SEHNR and CDR2 FQNEAQ (reference sequence). Deletions cut 6 bases from V and 7 bases from J, with 15 bases between.

The chain links TRBV4-3 to TRBJ1-6; TRBD1 matches 9 bases. CDR3 length: 16 amino acids. V trimming: 0 bases; J trimming: 9 bases; junction bases outside the gene matches: 6. Germline values: CDR1 LGHNA, CDR2 YSLEER. CDR3 nucleotides: TGCGCCAGCAGCCAAGATTTAGGACAGGGGACTTCACCCCTCCACTTT. Its translation: CASSQDLGQGTSPLHF.

This chain links TRBV4-3 with TRBJ2-7; 9 nucleotides line up with TRBD2. The trim removed 1 base at V and 3 bases at J, leaving 7 bases unmatched. CDR1 and CDR2 from the germline V gene are LGHNA and YSLEER. This CDR3 region has 16 residues. CDR3 nucleotide sequence: TGCGCCAGCAGCCAAGGACTAGCGGAGTTCGGCTACGAGCAGTACTTC. Translated: CASSQGLAEFGYEQYF.

The rearrangement joins TRBV2 to TRBJ2-5, with D possibly being TRBD2 (6 bases). CDR3 length: 13 amino acids. Trimming stripped 7 bases from V and 5 bases from J, with 14 bases between. CDR1 and CDR2 from the germline V gene are SNHLY and FYNNEI. The CDR3 region is CASKRRERETQYF. The CDR3 DNA reads TGTGCCAGCAAGCGACGGGAGAGGGAGACCCAGTACTTC.

J is TRBJ1-4 and V is TRBV25-1, with a tentative D call TRBD1 (5 bases). Germline assignment: CDR1 MGHDK and CDR2 SYGVNS. The V and J ends lost 2 bases and 8 bases respectively, with 15 bases between them. This CDR3 spans 15 amino acids. CDR3 in DNA: TGTGCCAGCAGTGAACCCCTCATTCGGGGGGAAAAACTGTTTTTT. Its protein product is CASSEPLIRGEKLFF.

The gene calls are TRBV7-2 and TRBJ2-5; perhaps TRBD1 as D (5 bases). The CDR3 contains 15 residues. V was pared by 5 bases and J by 5 bases, with 18 bases between. Germline V gene sequence: CDR1 SGHTA, CDR2 FQGNSA. Written as DNA, the CDR3 is TGTGCCAGCAGCCGGATGGCAGGGAAAGGGGAGACCCAGTACTTC. Its translation is CASSRMAGKGETQYF.

This sequence joins TRBV7-2 and TRBJ2-1, with 9 bases identical to TRBD2. V lost 5 bases to trimming and J lost 4 bases; unmatched junction nucleotides: 6. CDR1 SGHTA and CDR2 FQGNSA come from the germline V gene. The CDR3 spans 15 residues. The CDR3 DNA follows: TGTGCCAGCAGCGTCCATAGCGGGGGTTACAATGAGCAGTTCTTC. Amino acids: CASSVHSGGYNEQFF.

V usage is TRBV28 and J usage is TRBJ1-1; a weak D match, TRBD1 (5 bases). The CDR3 is 15 amino acids. The germline gives CDR1 MDHEN, CDR2 SYDVKM. Deletions cut 6 bases from V and 3 bases from J, with 17 bases between. This CDR3 is CASSLRGGGHTEAFF. CDR3 coding DNA: TGTGCCAGCAGCCTTCGGGGGGGAGGGCACACTGAAGCTTTCTTT. The full variable domain, its missing parts supplied by reference TRBV28 and TRBJ1-1, is DVKVTQSSRYLVKRTGEKVFLECVQDMDHENMFWYRQDPGLGLRLIYFSYDVKMKEKGDIPEGYSVSREKKERFSLILESASTNQTSMYLCASSLRGGGHTEAFFGQGTRLTVV.

About this clone itself: One end of the junction is discordant with germline, which a read error may explain. The CDR3 coding sequence is TGTGCCACAGGCCTTCGGTCTGGGGCCAACGGCCTGACTTTC. This encodes CATGLRSGANGLTF. The genes are TRBV10-3 and TRBJ2-6; perhaps TRBD1 as D (5 bases). CDR3 length equals 14 residues. Germline V gene lookup returns CDR1 ENHRY and CDR2 SYGVKD.

The gene calls are TRBV9 and TRBJ2-2, with D hard to call. The germline CDR1 and CDR2 sequences are SGDLS and YYNGEE. The CDR3 runs 11 residues. The V end lost 5 bases, the J end lost 5 bases, and 4 bases lay between the germline ends. In nucleotides, the CDR3 is TGTGCCAGCAGTAGAACCGGGGAGCTGTTTTTT. As protein: CASSRTGELFF. The full variable domain, with the rest looked up from reference TRBV9 and TRBJ2-2, is DSGVTQTPKHLITATGQRVTLRCSPRSGDLSVYWYQQSLDQGLQFLIQYYNGEERAKGNILERFSAQQFPDLHSELNLSSLELGDSALYFCASSRTGELFFGEGSRLTVL.

This chain connects TRBV4-3 to TRBJ2-1, with TRBD2 matching over 9 bases. With 5 bases clipped from V and 10 bases from J, the junction kept 15 bases outside the gene matches. CDR3 length: 16 residues. CDR1 is LGHNA, CDR2 YSLEER, per germline. The CDR3 is CASSFRGRGAGREQFF. CDR3 nucleotide sequence: TGCGCCAGCAGCTTCCGCGGGAGGGGCGCCGGTCGGGAGCAGTTCTTC.

This chain connects TRBV9 to TRBJ2-1, with 12 bases fitting TRBD2. The CDR3 is 16 residues long. Per the germline V gene, CDR1 is SGDLS and CDR2 is YYNGEE. J lost 8 bases, V lost 3 bases, and 9 bases had no gene match. The CDR3 DNA follows: TGTGCCAGCAGCGCCCCGACTAGCGGGGGCTATGATGAGCAGTTCTTC. Amino acids: CASSAPTSGGYDEQFF. Drawing the rest from reference TRBV9 and TRBJ2-1, the complete variable domain is DSGVTQTPKHLITATGQRVTLRCSPRSGDLSVYWYQQSLDQGLQFLIQYYNGEERAKGNILERFSAQQFPDLHSELNLSSLELGDSALYFCASSAPTSGGYDEQFFGPGTRLTVL.

This clone appeared once. The rearrangement links TRBV6-6 to TRBJ2-2, with D possibly being TRBD2 (7 bases). CDR1 and CDR2 from the germline V gene are MNHNY and SVGAGI (reference sequence). This CDR3 spans 13 amino acids. Between the trimmed V and J ends, which lost 8 bases and 6 bases, there was a span of 13 bases. CDR3 residues: CASRGGVPGELFF. The CDR3, as DNA: TGTGCCAGCCGAGGGGGGGTTCCCGGGGAGCTGTTTTTT.

This chain joins TRBV6-5 and TRBJ1-2; 7 bases are shared with TRBD1. The germline V gene has CDR1 MNHEY and CDR2 SVGAGI. The CDR3 length is 15 residues. With 5 bases clipped from V and 1 base from J, the junction kept 7 bases outside the gene matches. The DNA of the CDR3 is TGTGCCAGCAGTCCGCGGGACAGAGATAACTATGGCTACACCTTC. This sequence encodes CASSPRDRDNYGYTF.

The CDR3 spells CASSLLGTGGQPQHF. DNA for the CDR3: TGTGCCAGCAGTTTGCTGGGGACAGGGGGACAGCCCCAGCATTTT. The chain joins TRBV27 to TRBJ1-5; 11 bases agree with TRBD1. The CDR3 consists of 15 residues. From germline, CDR1 is MNHEY and CDR2 SMNVEV (reference sequence). J lost 7 bases, V lost 3 bases, and 5 bases had no gene match.

The gene calls are TRBV28 and TRBJ1-5, with 8 bases that match TRBD1. The CDR3 sequence is 15 residues long. Trimming removed 7 bases from V and 5 bases from J; junction bases left unmatched: 10. Germline loops: CDR1 MDHEN, CDR2 SYDVKM. The CDR3 coding sequence is TGTGCCAGCAACGACCCGGGGACAGGTGATCAGCCCCAGCATTTT. This sequence encodes CASNDPGTGDQPQHF.

The genes are TRBV20-1 and TRBJ1-2; unclear D gene. CDR3 size: 8 residues. Germline values: CDR1 DFQATT, CDR2 SNEGSKA (reference sequence). The CDR3 coding sequence is TGCAGCCCGGGAAGCTACACCTTC. Translating gives CSPGSYTF.

J is TRBJ1-2 and V is TRBV7-2; D is possibly TRBD1 (5 bases). Germline CDR1 is SGHTA and CDR2 is FQGNSA. Trimming stripped 5 bases from V and 0 bases from J, with 10 bases between. CDR3 size: 14 residues. The CDR3 DNA reads TGTGCCAGCAGCCCCTCGGGGGCTAACTATGGCTACACCTTC. Protein sequence: CASSPSGANYGYTF.

J is TRBJ2-3 and V is TRBV28; possibly TRBD2 for D (6 bases). With 5 bases removed from V and 4 bases from J, the gap between germline ends came to 16 bases. Germline CDR1 and CDR2: MDHEN and SYDVKM. This CDR3 has 15 amino acids. DNA for the CDR3: TGTGCCAGCAGTCCCTCGGGGGTTTGGGCAGATACGCAGTATTTT. Its translation is CASSPSGVWADTQYF.

The CDR3 here is CASSQQGKGTDTQYF. The CDR3 DNA reads as TGTGCCAGCAGCCAACAGGGGAAGGGCACAGATACGCAGTATTTT. The chain links TRBV14 to TRBJ2-3; D may be TRBD1 (6 bases). The CDR3 sequence is 15 residues long. V was pared by 2 bases and J by 1 base, with 10 bases between. CDR1 SGHDN and CDR2 FVKESK come from the germline V gene.

The chain couples TRBV6-7 to TRBJ2-1; 9 bases agree with TRBD1. TRBV6-7 is an open reading frame, and its role is uncertain. The CDR3 has 14 residues. J lost 9 bases, V lost 8 bases, and 11 bases had no gene match. CDR3 loop: CASPGQGSIVEQFF. Written as DNA, the CDR3 is TGTGCCAGCCCGGGACAGGGTTCGATCGTTGAGCAGTTCTTC.

The chain is built from TRBV29-1 and TRBJ2-6, with D tentatively TRBD2 (5 bases). The CDR3 is 14 residues long. Trimming pared 7 bases from V and 0 bases from J, leaving 10 bases between. Per the germline V gene, CDR1 is SQVTM and CDR2 is ANQGSEA. As DNA, the CDR3 is TGCAGCGCCCGAGGGAGCTCTGGGGCCAACGTCCTGACTTTC. It specifies CSARGSSGANVLTF.

The chain combines TRBV7-2 with TRBJ2-1; TRBD2 matches 7 bases. This CDR3 comprises 15 residues. J was trimmed by 6 bases and V by 0 bases; bases with no gene match: 5. The germline V gene has CDR1 SGHTA and CDR2 FQGNSA. The CDR3 nucleotides are TGTGCCAGCAGCTTAGCCCGCGGGAGTTTCAATGAGCAGTTCTTC. This sequence encodes CASSLARGSFNEQFF.

The V gene is TRBV28, the J gene TRBJ1-4, with 8 bases identical to TRBD1. Losses at the gene ends were 2 bases for V and 10 bases for J; bases not matched to a gene: 9. Germline-derived CDR1 and CDR2 are MDHEN and SYDVKM. The CDR3 is made up of 15 amino acids. The CDR3 region is CASSLLDRVQGKLFF. CDR3 DNA sequence: TGTGCCAGCAGTTTACTGGACAGGGTTCAAGGAAAACTGTTTTTT.

This clone was counted once. The V and J genes are TRBV7-2 and TRBJ1-2; no reliable D call. The CDR3 has 15 residues. V lost 2 bases and J 2 bases, leaving 12 bases between the germline ends. From germline, CDR1 is SGHTA and CDR2 FQGNSA. The CDR3 loop is CASSLSIERNYGYTF. Here the CDR3 DNA reads TGTGCCAGCAGCTTATCCATCGAGCGGAACTATGGCTACACCTTC.